The next 17 T cell receptor beta chains were all read from a single sample in a study of early T cells in non-severe SARS-CoV-2 infection. In TCRdb, the 5' RACE reads were re-called with MiXCR into one record per CDR3 protein. The repertoire includes roughly 61,000 distinct CDR3 sequences, roughly 9.7% of them detected once, and around 8.3% sits in the top ten. Material for sequencing was whole blood. Every receptor here comes from an adult who was a healthcare worker with PCR-confirmed SARS-CoV-2 infection or an uninfected control (not recorded which).

This clonotype was recorded at least ten times. The chain links TRBV10-2 to TRBJ2-7, with 8 positions matching TRBD2. Trimming at V came to 7 bases and at J to 6 bases, leaving 20 bases not matched to a gene. The CDR3 is made up of 17 amino acids. Germline values: CDR1 WSHSY, CDR2 SAAADI. The CDR3 sequence is CASIPLPGLEGQGEQYF. The CDR3 DNA follows: TGCGCCAGCATTCCACTCCCGGGACTAGAGGGTCAGGGCGAGCAGTACTTC.

At least ten counts were recorded for this clonotype. The rearrangement joins TRBV7-2 to TRBJ1-1; TRBD1 matches 7 bases. From germline, CDR1 is SGHTA and CDR2 FQGNSA. This CDR3 has 14 amino acids. V gave up 6 bases and J gave up 1 base; unmatched junction bases: 5. DNA of the CDR3: TGTGCCAGCAGGCTAGGGGGCACGAACACTGAAGCTTTCTTT. The encoded protein is CASRLGGTNTEAFF.

This clonotype was found a few times. The chain combines TRBV11-2 with TRBJ2-7; 8 nucleotides line up with TRBD2. Per germline, CDR1 SGHAT and CDR2 FQNNGV. The CDR3 totals 15 residues. V lost 1 base and J lost 1; bases outside the gene matches: 3. In DNA, the CDR3 is TGTGCCAGCAGCTTAGCGGGGGGGACGTCCTACGAGCAGTACTTC. Translation: CASSLAGGTSYEQYF.

The chain carries TRBV7-2 and TRBJ1-3; D is uncertain. Deletions cut 1 base from V and 4 bases from J, with 8 bases between. From germline, CDR1 is SGHTA and CDR2 FQGNSA. The CDR3 consists of 14 residues. CDR3 region: CASSLGLAGNTIYF. In DNA, the CDR3 is TGTGCCAGCAGCTTAGGGCTTGCAGGAAACACCATATATTTT.

This clonotype was detected a few times. This chain links TRBV4-3 with TRBJ1-1; no firm D call. CDR3 size: 16 residues. The V end lost 1 base, the J end lost 5 bases, and 17 bases lay between the germline ends. Germline V gives CDR1 LGHNA, CDR2 YSLEER. The CDR3 reads CASSQVVTGVWTEAFF. For the CDR3, the DNA is TGCGCCAGCAGCCAAGTGGTCACGGGCGTGTGGACTGAAGCTTTCTTT.

This clonotype has only a few counts. The chain recombines TRBV18 with TRBJ2-2, with D possibly being TRBD2 (6 bases). Germline V gives CDR1 KGHSH, CDR2 LQKENI. V dropped 3 bases and J dropped 5 bases, with 19 bases sitting between them. The length of the CDR3 is 17 residues. The CDR3 sequence: CASSPTVQRAATGELFF. The DNA of the CDR3 is TGTGCCAGCTCACCGACAGTCCAGCGGGCAGCGACCGGGGAGCTGTTTTTT. The full variable domain, in which reference TRBV18 and TRBJ2-2 provide the parts outside the CDR3, is NAGVMQNPRHLVRRRGQEARLRCSPMKGHSHVYWYRQLPEEGLKFMVYLQKENIIDESGMPKERFSAEFPKEGPSILRIQQVVRGDSAAYFCASSPTVQRAATGELFFGEGSRLTVL.

This clonotype appeared many times. The chain combines TRBV20-1 with TRBJ2-1; TRBD2 agrees at 7 bases. The CDR3 runs 14 residues. V dropped 6 bases and J dropped 0; count of bases not matched to a gene: 5. Germline-derived CDR1 and CDR2 are DFQATT and SNEGSKA (reference sequence). CDR3 protein: CSAEGLSSYNEQFF. The CDR3 bases are TGCAGTGCAGAGGGACTAAGCTCCTACAATGAGCAGTTCTTC.

This chain links TRBV7-2 with TRBJ2-7; 7 bases fit TRBD1. The CDR3 covers 15 residues. Germline CDR1 is SGHTA and CDR2 is FQGNSA. Trimming took 5 bases from V and 2 from J; bases not matched to a gene: 9. The CDR3 bases are TGTGCCAGCAGCCTGCAGACAGGGACCCCCTACGAGCAGTACTTC. This encodes CASSLQTGTPYEQYF.

The sample holds a few counts of this clonotype. This rearrangement joins TRBV9 to TRBJ1-2, with a weak D call TRBD1 (6 bases). The V end lost 1 base, the J end lost 8 bases, and 18 bases lay between the germline ends. Per germline, CDR1 SGDLS and CDR2 YYNGEE. CDR3 length: 15 residues. The CDR3 DNA follows: TGTGCCAGCAGCGTATTTGAGACAGGCGCAACGGGCTACACCTTC. Translation: CASSVFETGATGYTF.

This clonotype showed up many times. The chain uses TRBV11-1 and TRBJ2-2; 7 positions match TRBD2. Germline V gene sequence: CDR1 SGHAT, CDR2 FQDESV (reference sequence). The CDR3 is 16 amino acids. The V segment lost 5 bases and the J segment 6 bases; nucleotides outside the gene matches: 12. The CDR3 bases are TGTGCCAGCAGCAACCCTTCGCGTGGGAGGGCCGGGGAGCTGTTTTTT. It translates to CASSNPSRGRAGELFF.

In its sample, this clonotype was seen many times. This rearrangement joins TRBV6-1 to TRBJ1-5; possible D gene TRBD1, 5 bases. Looked up from germline, CDR1 is MNHNS and CDR2 is SASEGT. The CDR3 sequence is 14 residues long. The V end lost 7 bases, the J end lost 2 bases, and 12 bases lay between the germline ends. The CDR3 protein is CASNWGGGNQPQHF. The CDR3 nucleotides are TGTGCCAGCAACTGGGGAGGGGGCAATCAGCCCCAGCATTTT.

This clonotype was counted between two and nine times. The chain carries TRBV20-1 and TRBJ2-1, with TRBD2 as a possible D gene (7 bases). The CDR3 covers 16 residues. The germline gives CDR1 DFQATT, CDR2 SNEGSKA (reference sequence). Trimming left V 7 bases short and J 0 bases short, with 19 bases between. CDR3 residues: CSVGLVGASSYNEQFF. CDR3 nucleotide sequence: TGCAGTGTCGGACTAGTGGGGGCTAGCTCCTACAATGAGCAGTTCTTC.

The table lists this clonotype with many counts. V and J are TRBV2 and TRBJ1-5; 7 bases are a match to TRBD1. Losses at the gene ends were 6 bases for V and 11 bases for J; bases not matched to a gene: 7. The CDR3 is made up of 12 amino acids. CDR1 is SNHLY, CDR2 FYNNEI, per germline. The CDR3 here is CASSGSGTAQHF. The CDR3 region has the DNA TGTGCCAGCAGCGGTTCCGGGACAGCCCAGCATTTT.

This clonotype was seen many times. The V call is TRBV19, the J call TRBJ2-2; the match to TRBD1 covers 7 bases. J lost 7 bases, V lost 10 bases, and 12 bases had no gene match. CDR3 size: 14 residues. Germline values: CDR1 LNHDA, CDR2 SQIVND (reference sequence). For the CDR3, the DNA is TGTGCCACCGCACTTTACAGGGGCAACGGGGAGCTGTTTTTT. Translation: CATALYRGNGELFF.

Ten or more counts support this clonotype. The CDR3 DNA reads as TGTGCCAGCAGTCGGACTTATTACGAGCAGTACTTC. It is translated as CASSRTYYEQYF. V and J are TRBV3-1 and TRBJ2-7; a weak D match, TRBD2 (5 bases). The CDR3 has 12 residues. Per the germline V gene, CDR1 is LGHDT and CDR2 is YNNKEL (reference sequence). V shed 6 bases and J shed 4 bases, with 10 bases lying between them.

This clonotype was counted many times. CDR3 in DNA: TGTGCCAGCAGTTCGAGACCGGATGGCTACACCTTC. It codes for CASSSRPDGYTF. This sequence joins TRBV27 and TRBJ1-2; D unclear. The V gene's germline CDR1 is MNHEY and CDR2 SMNVEV (reference sequence). Trimming stripped 4 bases from V and 6 bases from J, with 9 bases between. CDR3 length: 12 residues.

This clonotype has ten or more counts. This chain links TRBV27 with TRBJ2-1; 14 nucleotides agree with TRBD2. V lost 8 bases, J lost 7 bases, and 19 bases stayed unmatched. The CDR3 extends over 19 amino acids. Germline V gives CDR1 MNHEY, CDR2 SMNVEV (reference sequence). The CDR3 DNA follows: TGTGCCAGCGTCTCCCCGGGACTAGCGGGAGAAGATGCGAGGAATGAGCAGTTCTTC. Its translation is CASVSPGLAGEDARNEQFF.